The following is a T cell receptor (beta chain) sequence with its context. The table came from immunoSEQ multiplex PCR; TCRdb's copy has only in-frame clones and leaves some out. The sample records 68,000 or so clones, about 91% being singletons. This sample was included in a study of T cell changes during pregnancy in multiple sclerosis. Per the germline V gene, CDR1 is SEHNR and CDR2 is FQNEAQ (reference sequence). The CDR3 runs to 14 residues. V was pared by 5 bases and J by 7 bases, with 15 bases between. The sequence came from a female donor in good health, enrolled as a control in a pregnancy study. This specimen was peripheral blood, taken in the second trimester of pregnancy. The rearrangement links TRBV7-9 to TRBJ1-5; D remains ambiguous. CDR3: CASSPNSPIQPQHF. The CDR3, as DNA: TGTGCCAGCAGCCCTAATTCCCCCATCCAGCCCCAGCATTTT.